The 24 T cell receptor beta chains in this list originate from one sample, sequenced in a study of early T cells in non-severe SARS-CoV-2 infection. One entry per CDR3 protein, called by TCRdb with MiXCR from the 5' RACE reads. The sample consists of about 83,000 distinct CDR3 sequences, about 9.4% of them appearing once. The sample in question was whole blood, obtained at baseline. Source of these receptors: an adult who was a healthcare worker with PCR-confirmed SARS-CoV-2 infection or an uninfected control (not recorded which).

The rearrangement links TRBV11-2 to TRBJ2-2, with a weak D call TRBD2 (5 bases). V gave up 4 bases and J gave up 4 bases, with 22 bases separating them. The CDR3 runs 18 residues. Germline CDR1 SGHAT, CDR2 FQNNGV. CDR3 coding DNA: TGTGCCAGCAGCTCTATACGCCGCGGAGGAAAAACCACCGGGGAGCTGTTTTTT. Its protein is CASSSIRRGGKTTGELFF.

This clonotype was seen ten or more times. Here the CDR3 reads CSARTGGRAGGKTQYF. For the CDR3, the DNA is TGCAGTGCTAGAACCGGGGGTAGGGCAGGTGGAAAGACCCAGTACTTC. This chain joins TRBV20-1 and TRBJ2-5; tentative D call: TRBD2 (6 bases). V lost 2 bases and J lost 6, with 22 bases in between. This CDR3 has 16 amino acids. Per the germline V gene, CDR1 is DFQATT and CDR2 is SNEGSKA (reference sequence).

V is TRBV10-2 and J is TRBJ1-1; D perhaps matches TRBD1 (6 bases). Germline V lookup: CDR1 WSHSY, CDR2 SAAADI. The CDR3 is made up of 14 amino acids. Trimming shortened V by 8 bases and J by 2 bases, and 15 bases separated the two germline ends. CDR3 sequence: CASDPTGYNTEAFF. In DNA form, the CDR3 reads TGCGCCAGCGACCCGACAGGCTATAACACTGAAGCTTTCTTT.

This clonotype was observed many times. CDR3 bases: TGTGCCAGCAGCTACAGCGGGGGGAGCACCGGGGAGCTGTTTTTT. It specifies CASSYSGGSTGELFF. The gene calls are TRBV7-3 and TRBJ2-2; 9 nucleotides agree with TRBD2. Germline lookup yields CDR1 SGHTA and CDR2 FQGTGA. Trimming took 4 bases from V and 4 from J; bases not matched to a gene: 4. This CDR3 spans 15 amino acids.

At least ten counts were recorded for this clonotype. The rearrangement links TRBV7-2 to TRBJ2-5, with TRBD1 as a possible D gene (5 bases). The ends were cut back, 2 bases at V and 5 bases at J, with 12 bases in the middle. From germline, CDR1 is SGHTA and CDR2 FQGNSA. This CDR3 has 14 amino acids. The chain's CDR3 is CASSLSRVVETQYF. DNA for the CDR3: TGTGCCAGCAGCTTAAGCAGGGTGGTCGAGACCCAGTACTTC.

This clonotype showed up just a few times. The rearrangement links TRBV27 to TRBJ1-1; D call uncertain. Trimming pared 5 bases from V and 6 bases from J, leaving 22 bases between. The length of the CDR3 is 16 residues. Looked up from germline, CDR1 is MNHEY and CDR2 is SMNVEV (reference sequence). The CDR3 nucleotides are TGTGCCAGCAGTACCCCTACGGGGAGCCGCCTCCCTGAAGCTTTCTTT. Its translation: CASSTPTGSRLPEAFF.

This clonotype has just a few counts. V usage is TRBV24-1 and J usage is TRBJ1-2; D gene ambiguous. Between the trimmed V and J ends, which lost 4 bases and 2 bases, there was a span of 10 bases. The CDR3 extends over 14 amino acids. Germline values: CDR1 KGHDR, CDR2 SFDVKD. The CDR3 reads CATSDLSGNYGYTF. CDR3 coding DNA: TGTGCCACCAGTGACCTAAGTGGCAACTATGGCTACACCTTC.

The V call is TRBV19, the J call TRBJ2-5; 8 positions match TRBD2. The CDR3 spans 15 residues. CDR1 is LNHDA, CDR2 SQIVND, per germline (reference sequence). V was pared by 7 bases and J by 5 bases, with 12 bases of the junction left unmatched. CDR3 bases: TGTGCCAGTACCACTCGAGCGGGAGAGGCGGAGACCCAGTACTTC. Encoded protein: CASTTRAGEAETQYF.

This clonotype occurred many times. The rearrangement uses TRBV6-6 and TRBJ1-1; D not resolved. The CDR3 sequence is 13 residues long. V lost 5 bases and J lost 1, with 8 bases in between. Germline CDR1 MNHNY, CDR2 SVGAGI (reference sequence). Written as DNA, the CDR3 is TGTGCCAGCAGTACCACCAGGAACACTGAAGCTTTCTTT. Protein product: CASSTTRNTEAFF.

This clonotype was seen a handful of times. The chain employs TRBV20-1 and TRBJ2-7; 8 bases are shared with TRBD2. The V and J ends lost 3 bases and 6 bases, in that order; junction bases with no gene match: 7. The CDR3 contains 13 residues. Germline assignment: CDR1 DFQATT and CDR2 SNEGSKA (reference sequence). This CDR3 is CSASTGGPGEQYF. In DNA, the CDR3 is TGCAGTGCTAGTACGGGAGGGCCTGGCGAGCAGTACTTC.

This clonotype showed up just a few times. In DNA form, the CDR3 reads TGCGCCAGTGGGCCCGGGAGGGCCCCAGATACGCAGTATTTT. Translation: CASGPGRAPDTQYF. J is TRBJ2-3 and V is TRBV5-1, with TRBD2 matching 8 bases. Germline CDR1 reads SGHRS; CDR2 reads YFSETQ. This CDR3 has 14 amino acids. V dropped 8 bases and J dropped 4; count of bases not matched to a gene: 9.

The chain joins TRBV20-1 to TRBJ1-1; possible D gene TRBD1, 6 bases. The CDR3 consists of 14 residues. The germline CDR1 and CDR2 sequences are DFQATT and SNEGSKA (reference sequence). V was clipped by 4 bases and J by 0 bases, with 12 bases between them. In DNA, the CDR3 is TGCAGTGCTACACAGGGCGGGGTGAACACTGAAGCTTTCTTT. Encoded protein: CSATQGGVNTEAFF.

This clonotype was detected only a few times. CDR3 nucleotide sequence: TGTGCCAGCGGGGATCCCTACGAGCAGTACTTC. It yields the protein CASGDPYEQYF. The chain carries TRBV28 and TRBJ2-7; no reliable D call. CDR3 length: 11 residues. Germline values: CDR1 MDHEN, CDR2 SYDVKM. Trimming pared 8 bases from V and 2 bases from J, leaving 7 bases between.

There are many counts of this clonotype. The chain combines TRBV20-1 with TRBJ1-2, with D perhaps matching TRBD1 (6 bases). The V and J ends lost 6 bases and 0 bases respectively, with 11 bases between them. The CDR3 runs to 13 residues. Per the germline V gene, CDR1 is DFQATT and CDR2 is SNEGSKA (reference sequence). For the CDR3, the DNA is TGCAGTGCCCCACAGGGTGCTAACTATGGCTACACCTTC. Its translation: CSAPQGANYGYTF.

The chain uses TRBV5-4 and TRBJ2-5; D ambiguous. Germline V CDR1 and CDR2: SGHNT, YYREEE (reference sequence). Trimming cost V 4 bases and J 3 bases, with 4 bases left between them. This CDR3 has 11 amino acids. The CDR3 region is CASSKKETQYF. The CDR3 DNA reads TGTGCCAGCAGCAAGAAAGAGACCCAGTACTTC.

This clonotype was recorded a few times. The CDR3 nucleotides read TGTGCCAGCAGCTTGTCCCAGGGGATTTCACCCCTCCACTTT. Its protein product is CASSLSQGISPLHF. The genes are TRBV7-9 and TRBJ1-6; D possibly corresponds to TRBD1 (6 bases). Trimming shortened V by 3 bases and J by 9 bases, and 12 bases separated the two germline ends. CDR1 SEHNR and CDR2 FQNEAQ come from the germline V gene (reference sequence). There are 14 residues in the CDR3.

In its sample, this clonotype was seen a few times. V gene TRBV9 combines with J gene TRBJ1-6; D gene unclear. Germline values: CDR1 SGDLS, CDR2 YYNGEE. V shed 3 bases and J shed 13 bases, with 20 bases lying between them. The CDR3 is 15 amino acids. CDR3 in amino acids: CASSGGGVPGEPLHF. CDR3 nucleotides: TGTGCCAGCAGCGGGGGAGGAGTTCCCGGGGAGCCCCTCCACTTT.

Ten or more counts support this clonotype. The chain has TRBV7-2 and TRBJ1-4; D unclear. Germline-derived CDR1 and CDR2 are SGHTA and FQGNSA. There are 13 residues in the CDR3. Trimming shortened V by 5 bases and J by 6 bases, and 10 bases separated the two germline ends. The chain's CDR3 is CASSPVFDEKLFF. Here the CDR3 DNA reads TGTGCCAGCAGCCCCGTCTTTGATGAAAAACTGTTTTTT. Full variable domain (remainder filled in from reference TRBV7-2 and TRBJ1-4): GAGVSQSPSNKVTEKGKDVELRCDPISGHTALYWYRQSLGQGLEFLIYFQGNSAPDKSGLPSDRFSAERTGGSVSTLTIQRTQQEDSAVYLCASSPVFDEKLFFGSGTQLSVL.

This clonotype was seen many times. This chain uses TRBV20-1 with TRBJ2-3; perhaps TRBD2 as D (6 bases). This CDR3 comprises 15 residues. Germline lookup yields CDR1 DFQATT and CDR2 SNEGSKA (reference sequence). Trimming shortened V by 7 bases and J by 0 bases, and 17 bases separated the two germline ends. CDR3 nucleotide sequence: TGCAGTGGGACTCGGCTGAGCGGGAGCACAGATACGCAGTATTTT. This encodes CSGTRLSGSTDTQYF.

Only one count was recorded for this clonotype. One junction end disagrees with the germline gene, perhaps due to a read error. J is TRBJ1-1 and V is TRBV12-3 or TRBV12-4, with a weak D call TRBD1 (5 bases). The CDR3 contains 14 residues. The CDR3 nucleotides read TGTGCCAGCGGTTTGAGGCAGGGCGACACTGAAGCTTTCTTT. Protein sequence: CASGLRQGDTEAFF.

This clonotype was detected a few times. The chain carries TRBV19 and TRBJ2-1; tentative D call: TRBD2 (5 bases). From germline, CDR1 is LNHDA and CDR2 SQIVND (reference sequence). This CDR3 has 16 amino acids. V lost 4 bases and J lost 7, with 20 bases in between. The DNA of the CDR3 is TGTGCCAGTAGTAGCCTCAGCTCGGGGAAGTGGAATGAGCAGTTCTTC. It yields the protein CASSSLSSGKWNEQFF.

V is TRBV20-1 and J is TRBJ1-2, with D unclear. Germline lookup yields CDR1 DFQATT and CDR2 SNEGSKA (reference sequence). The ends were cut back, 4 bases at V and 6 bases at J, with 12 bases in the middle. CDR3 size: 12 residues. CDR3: CSATRPAHGYTF. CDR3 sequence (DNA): TGCAGTGCTACTCGGCCGGCCCATGGCTACACCTTC.

The CDR3 sequence is CASSLLAWAQSEKLFF. In DNA, the CDR3 is TGTGCCAGCAGCTTACTGGCGTGGGCGCAGAGTGAAAAACTGTTTTTT. The V call is TRBV7-9, the J call TRBJ1-4; D call uncertain. V was shortened by 2 bases and J by 7 bases, with 17 bases between the two germline ends. The germline V gene encodes CDR1 SEHNR and CDR2 FQNEAQ (reference sequence). The length of the CDR3 is 16 residues.

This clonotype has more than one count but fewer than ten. The CDR3: CASGGVDNQPQHF. The CDR3 DNA follows: TGTGCCAGCGGTGGGGTTGACAATCAGCCCCAGCATTTT. The J gene is TRBJ1-5, the V gene TRBV28; D remains ambiguous. There are 13 residues in the CDR3. Germline assignment: CDR1 MDHEN and CDR2 SYDVKM. Trimming cost V 8 bases and J 3 bases, with 11 bases left between them.